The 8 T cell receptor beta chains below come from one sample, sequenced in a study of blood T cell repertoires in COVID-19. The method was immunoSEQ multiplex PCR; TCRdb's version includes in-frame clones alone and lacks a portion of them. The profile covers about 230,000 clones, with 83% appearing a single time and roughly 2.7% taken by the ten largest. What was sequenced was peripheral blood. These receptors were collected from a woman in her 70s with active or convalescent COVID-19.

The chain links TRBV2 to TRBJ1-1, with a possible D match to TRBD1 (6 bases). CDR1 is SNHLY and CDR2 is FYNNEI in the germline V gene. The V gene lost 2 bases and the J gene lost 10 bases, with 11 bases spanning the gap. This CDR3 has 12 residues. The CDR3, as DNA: TGTGCCAGCAGTGAACTGGGGGCCCCAGCTTTCTTT. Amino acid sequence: CASSELGAPAFF.

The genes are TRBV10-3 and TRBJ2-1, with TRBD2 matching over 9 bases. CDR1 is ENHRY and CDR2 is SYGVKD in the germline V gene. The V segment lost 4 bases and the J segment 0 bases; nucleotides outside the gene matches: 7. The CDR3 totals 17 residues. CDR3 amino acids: CAISASSGTSSYNEQFF. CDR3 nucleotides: TGTGCCATCAGTGCCTCTAGCGGGACCAGCTCCTACAATGAGCAGTTCTTC.

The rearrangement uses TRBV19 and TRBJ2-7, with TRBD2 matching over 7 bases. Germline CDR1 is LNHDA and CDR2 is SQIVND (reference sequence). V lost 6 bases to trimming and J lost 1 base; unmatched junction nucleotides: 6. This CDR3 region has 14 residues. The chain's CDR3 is CASRNGGGSYEQYF. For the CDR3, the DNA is TGTGCCAGTAGGAATGGGGGGGGATCCTACGAGCAGTACTTC.

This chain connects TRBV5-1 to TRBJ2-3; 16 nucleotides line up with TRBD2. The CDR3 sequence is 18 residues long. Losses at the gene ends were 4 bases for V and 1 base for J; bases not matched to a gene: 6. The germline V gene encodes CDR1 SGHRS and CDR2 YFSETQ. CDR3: CASSKGTSGRAGTDTQYF. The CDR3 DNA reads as TGCGCCAGCAGCAAGGGGACTAGCGGGAGGGCCGGCACAGATACGCAGTATTTT.

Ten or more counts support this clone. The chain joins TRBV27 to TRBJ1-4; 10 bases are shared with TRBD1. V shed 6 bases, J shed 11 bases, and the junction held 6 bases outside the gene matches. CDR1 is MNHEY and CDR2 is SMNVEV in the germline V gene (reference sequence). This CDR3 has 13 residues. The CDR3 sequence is CASRQTGGRKLFF. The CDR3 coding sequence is TGTGCCAGCAGACAGACAGGGGGCCGGAAACTGTTTTTT.

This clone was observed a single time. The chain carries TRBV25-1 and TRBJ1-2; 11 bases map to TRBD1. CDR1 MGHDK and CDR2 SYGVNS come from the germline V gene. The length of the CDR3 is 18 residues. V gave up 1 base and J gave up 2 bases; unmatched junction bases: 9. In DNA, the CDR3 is TGTGCCAGCAGTGAATCATGGACAGGGGGCGCCGGGAACTATGGCTACACCTTC. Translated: CASSESWTGGAGNYGYTF.

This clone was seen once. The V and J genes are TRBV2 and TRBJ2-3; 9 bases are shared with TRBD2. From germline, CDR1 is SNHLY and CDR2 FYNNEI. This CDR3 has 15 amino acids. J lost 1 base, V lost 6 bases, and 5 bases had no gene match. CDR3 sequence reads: CASRGTSLRTDTQYF. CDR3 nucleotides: TGTGCCAGCAGAGGGACTAGCCTGCGCACAGATACGCAGTATTTT. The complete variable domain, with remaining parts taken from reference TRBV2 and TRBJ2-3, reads EPEVTQTPSHQVTQMGQEVILRCVPISNHLYFYWYRQILGQKVEFLVSFYNNEISEKSEIFDDQFSVERPDGSNFTLKIRSTKLEDSAMYFCASRGTSLRTDTQYFGPGTRLTVL.

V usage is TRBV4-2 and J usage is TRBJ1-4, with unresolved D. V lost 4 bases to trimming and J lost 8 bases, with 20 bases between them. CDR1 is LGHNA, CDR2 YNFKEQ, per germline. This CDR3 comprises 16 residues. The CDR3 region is CASSRLEGKDGEKLFF. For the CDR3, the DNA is TGTGCCAGCAGCCGACTTGAGGGCAAGGATGGCGAAAAACTGTTTTTT.